These 21 T cell receptor beta chains originate from one sample sequenced in a study of blood T cell repertoires in COVID-19. The assay was immunoSEQ multiplex PCR, and TCRdb's table has in-frame clones only and misses some. The sample includes 310,000 or so clones, roughly 92% of them seen just once. Source material: peripheral blood. The receptors were sampled from a woman in her thirties with COVID-19, enrolled during active disease.

This clone has only one observation. The V and J genes are TRBV29-1 and TRBJ2-1; 11 nucleotides match TRBD2. Per germline, CDR1 SQVTM and CDR2 ANQGSEA. The CDR3 is 15 residues long. With 1 base clipped from V and 4 bases from J, the junction kept 3 bases outside the gene matches. The CDR3 is CSVEVLAGGYNEQFF. In DNA form, the CDR3 reads TGCAGCGTTGAAGTCCTAGCGGGAGGTTACAATGAGCAGTTCTTC.

The V and J genes are TRBV7-2 and TRBJ2-2; 7 bases line up with TRBD2. Germline CDR1 reads SGHTA; CDR2 reads FQGNSA. The CDR3 spans 16 residues. The trim removed 4 bases at V and 0 bases at J, leaving 5 bases unmatched. As DNA, the CDR3 is TGTGCCAGCAGCTCAGGCGGGAGTGCGAACACCGGGGAGCTGTTTTTT. It encodes CASSSGGSANTGELFF. Looking up the rest from reference TRBV7-2 and TRBJ2-2 gives the full variable domain: GAGVSQSPSNKVTEKGKDVELRCDPISGHTALYWYRQSLGQGLEFLIYFQGNSAPDKSGLPSDRFSAERTGGSVSTLTIQRTQQEDSAVYLCASSSGGSANTGELFFGEGSRLTVL.

The rearrangement uses TRBV5-1 and TRBJ1-4; 9 bases match TRBD1. After removal of 0 bases from V and 7 bases from J, the junction contained 1 base not matched to a gene. Germline CDR1 reads SGHRS; CDR2 reads YFSETQ. The CDR3 is 14 amino acids. For the CDR3, the DNA is TGCGCCAGCAGCTTGGGACAGGGGGTTGAAAAACTGTTTTTT. As protein: CASSLGQGVEKLFF.

This clone was recorded a few times. J is TRBJ1-1 and V is TRBV5-4; D unclear. This CDR3 has 13 residues. Germline-derived CDR1 and CDR2 are SGHNT and YYREEE (reference sequence). V lost 5 bases, J lost 5 bases, and 13 bases lay in between. CDR3 bases: TGTGCCAGCAGAACGGGTGTTGGGACTGAAGCTTTCTTT. Its translation is CASRTGVGTEAFF.

This chain connects TRBV13 to TRBJ2-7; the D gene is possibly TRBD2 (6 bases). Trimming left V 5 bases short and J 6 bases short, with 17 bases between. The CDR3 length is 14 residues. Germline CDR1 and CDR2: PRHDT and FYEKMQ (reference sequence). As DNA, the CDR3 is TGTGCCAGCAGCCACGGGCCCCCGGGAGCCGAGCAGTACTTC. It is translated as CASSHGPPGAEQYF.

The chain links TRBV5-1 to TRBJ2-6; TRBD2 is a possible D gene (6 bases). Germline loops: CDR1 SGHRS, CDR2 YFSETQ. The CDR3 spans 17 residues. V lost 0 bases and J 0 bases, leaving 10 bases between the germline ends. This CDR3 reads CASSLGGGRSGANVLTF. DNA for the CDR3: TGCGCCAGCAGCTTGGGTGGAGGGCGCTCTGGGGCCAACGTCCTGACTTTC.

This chain links TRBV10-2 with TRBJ1-1; no reliable D call. The germline V gene encodes CDR1 WSHSY and CDR2 SAAADI. V was pared by 7 bases and J by 0 bases, with 9 bases between. The CDR3 is made up of 13 amino acids. In DNA, the CDR3 is TGCGCCAGCACTACGAAAATGAACACTGAAGCTTTCTTT. Its protein product is CASTTKMNTEAFF.

This clone has a handful of counts. This chain joins TRBV2 and TRBJ2-7; 9 bases line up with TRBD1. CDR1 SNHLY and CDR2 FYNNEI come from the germline V gene. V was pared by 5 bases and J by 2 bases, with 4 bases of the junction left unmatched. This CDR3 is built from 14 residues. CDR3: CASSTGTGTYEQYF. The CDR3 DNA is TGTGCCAGCAGTACCGGGACAGGGACCTACGAGCAGTACTTC.

The V call is TRBV27, the J call TRBJ2-7, with 10 bases that match TRBD2. The CDR3 runs 14 residues. CDR1 is MNHEY and CDR2 is SMNVEV in the germline V gene (reference sequence). The junction had 4 bases not matched to a gene; V was cut back by 5 bases and J by 3 bases. Here the CDR3 DNA reads TGTGCCAGCAGTCGGACTAGCGGTTTCTACGAGCAGTACTTC. Protein: CASSRTSGFYEQYF.

The chain links TRBV28 to TRBJ2-5; 7 bases agree with TRBD1. The CDR3 sequence is 15 residues long. V lost 6 bases, J lost 5 bases, and 12 bases stayed unmatched. The germline gives CDR1 MDHEN, CDR2 SYDVKM. CDR3 coding DNA: TGTGCCAGCAGCCGAATAGGGGGCGGCGCGGAGACCCAGTACTTC. Amino acid sequence: CASSRIGGGAETQYF.

The chain is built from TRBV29-1 and TRBJ2-3, with a tentative D call TRBD2 (5 bases). The V end lost 8 bases, the J end lost 3 bases, and 12 bases lay between the germline ends. Germline CDR1 is SQVTM and CDR2 is ANQGSEA. This CDR3 is built from 12 residues. DNA for the CDR3: TGCAGCACAGACTATCGGACAGATACGCAGTATTTT. This gives the protein CSTDYRTDTQYF.

This chain joins TRBV29-1 and TRBJ2-7; 9 nucleotides align to TRBD2. The germline V gene encodes CDR1 SQVTM and CDR2 ANQGSEA. The CDR3 covers 16 residues. Germline trimming cut 7 bases from V and 1 base from J; bases unmatched to any gene: 14. The CDR3 DNA sequence: TGCAGCGGCGCCGGGACTAGCTTTAGAGGGTCCTACGAGCAGTACTTC. Encoded protein: CSGAGTSFRGSYEQYF.

The chain recombines TRBV6-5 with TRBJ1-2; 10 bases map to TRBD1. There are 14 residues in the CDR3. Germline loops: CDR1 MNHEY, CDR2 SVGAGI. With V trimmed by 5 bases and J by 10 bases, 10 bases remained unmatched. CDR3 bases: TGTGCCAGCAGTCCCGAGGGACAGGGGCGAATCTACACCTTC. Translation: CASSPEGQGRIYTF.

This chain links TRBV4-2 with TRBJ1-1, with D perhaps TRBD1 (6 bases). The V end was cut by 1 base, the J end by 1 base, with 10 bases between. Germline CDR1 and CDR2: LGHNA and YNFKEQ. The CDR3 totals 15 residues. This CDR3 is CASSQASGANTEAFF. In nucleotides, the CDR3 is TGTGCCAGCAGCCAAGCGTCAGGGGCGAACACTGAAGCTTTCTTT.

The chain is built from TRBV19 and TRBJ2-6; no definite D call. This CDR3 has 15 amino acids. V lost 3 bases and J lost 0, with 6 bases in between. Germline V gene data show CDR1 as LNHDA and CDR2 as SQIVND (reference sequence). Here the CDR3 reads CASSIEFSGANVLTF. The CDR3 DNA reads as TGTGCCAGTAGTATCGAGTTCTCTGGGGCCAACGTCCTGACTTTC.

This chain connects TRBV28 to TRBJ1-2; D is ambiguous. Per germline, CDR1 MDHEN and CDR2 SYDVKM. V was pared by 2 bases and J by 4 bases, with 8 bases between. This CDR3 contains 13 residues. CDR3: CASSLEEPYGYTF. Here the CDR3 DNA reads TGTGCCAGCAGTTTAGAGGAGCCCTATGGCTACACCTTC.

V is TRBV19 and J is TRBJ2-2; D might be TRBD1 (6 bases). V lost 3 bases and J 1 base, leaving 6 bases between the germline ends. CDR1 is LNHDA, CDR2 SQIVND, per germline (reference sequence). The CDR3 runs to 14 residues. CDR3 in amino acids: CASSIRGNTGELFF. CDR3 sequence (DNA): TGTGCCAGTAGTATCAGGGGGAACACCGGGGAGCTGTTTTTT.

V gene TRBV9 combines with J gene TRBJ2-1; 11 bases agree with TRBD2. The V gene end was trimmed by 0 bases and the J gene end by 4 bases; junction bases not matched to a gene: 12. In germline, CDR1 is SGDLS, CDR2 YYNGEE. The CDR3 sequence is 19 residues long. The CDR3 DNA is TGTGCCAGCAGCGTAGTGGGACTAGCGGCTCCCTGGGAATACAATGAGCAGTTCTTC. Translation gives CASSVVGLAAPWEYNEQFF. Combining the CDR3 with reference TRBV9 and TRBJ2-1 gives the whole variable domain DSGVTQTPKHLITATGQRVTLRCSPRSGDLSVYWYQQSLDQGLQFLIQYYNGEERAKGNILERFSAQQFPDLHSELNLSSLELGDSALYFCASSVVGLAAPWEYNEQFFGPGTRLTVL.

The chain employs TRBV7-9 and TRBJ1-2, with D perhaps matching TRBD1 (6 bases). The ends were cut back, 3 bases at V and 0 bases at J, with 8 bases in the middle. The germline V gene has CDR1 SEHNR and CDR2 FQNEAQ (reference sequence). This CDR3 is 14 amino acids long. For the CDR3, the DNA is TGTGCCAGCAGCTTGGCAGGGGCTAACTATGGCTACACCTTC. Protein: CASSLAGANYGYTF. Together with reference TRBV7-9 and TRBJ1-2, the CDR3 gives the full variable domain: DTGVSQNPRHKITKRGQNVTFRCDPISEHNRLYWYRQTLGQGPEFLTYFQNEAQLEKSRLLSDRFSAERPKGSFSTLEIQRTEQGDSAMYLCASSLAGANYGYTFGSGTRLTVV.

The CDR3 sequence: CASTTDSFNQPQHF. The CDR3 coding sequence is TGTGCCAGCACCACGGACAGCTTCAATCAGCCCCAGCATTTT. The V call is TRBV2, the J call TRBJ1-5; D is perhaps TRBD1 (6 bases). CDR1 and CDR2 from the germline V gene are SNHLY and FYNNEI. This CDR3 has 14 amino acids. Trimming took 7 bases from V and 3 from J, leaving 13 bases between them.

The V gene is TRBV6-6, the J gene TRBJ2-5; D unresolved. The germline V gene encodes CDR1 MNHNY and CDR2 SVGAGI (reference sequence). The CDR3 is made up of 11 amino acids. The ends were cut back, 5 bases at V and 4 bases at J, with 5 bases in the middle. The CDR3 DNA reads as TGTGCCAGCAGTCCAGGAGAGACCCAGTACTTC. It is translated as CASSPGETQYF.